Listed here are 5 T cell receptor beta chains from one sample, sequenced in a study of T cell changes during pregnancy in multiple sclerosis (dated by TCRdb to between 2019 and 2020). The method behind the library was the immunoSEQ multiplex PCR assay. As stored in TCRdb, this immuneACCESS dataset retains in-frame rearrangements with V and J assigned. A fraction of the clones does not appear; measured against another copy, unresolved V genes explain less than half of the discrepancy, and the remainder lacks a known reason. The sample has around 42,000 clones on record, 80% to 90% of them singletons. The ten largest clones add up to roughly 5.6% of the sample. This sample comprised peripheral blood, obtained in the first trimester of pregnancy. These receptors originate from a female donor in good health, enrolled as a control in a pregnancy study.

The chain links TRBV19 to TRBJ2-5; 8 positions match TRBD2. Losses at the gene ends were 5 bases for V and 5 bases for J; bases not matched to a gene: 10. Germline V gene sequence: CDR1 LNHDA, CDR2 SQIVND (reference sequence). The CDR3 has 15 amino acids. In DNA form, the CDR3 reads TGTGCCAGTAGTCCCGGACTAGCCGGGGGGGAGACCCAGTACTTC. Residues: CASSPGLAGGETQYF.

This chain links TRBV4-2 with TRBJ1-6; 7 nucleotides agree with TRBD1. Germline V gives CDR1 LGHNA, CDR2 YNFKEQ. After removal of 4 bases from V and 5 bases from J, the junction contained 5 bases not matched to a gene. CDR3 length: 15 amino acids. The CDR3 region is CASSPPDRDNSPLHF. As DNA, the CDR3 is TGTGCCAGCAGCCCCCCCGACAGGGATAATTCACCCCTCCACTTT.

The rearrangement uses TRBV27 and TRBJ2-1; 8 bases map to TRBD2. This CDR3 is 17 amino acids long. Germline V gene data show CDR1 as MNHEY and CDR2 as SMNVEV (reference sequence). V gave up 5 bases and J gave up 4 bases; unmatched junction bases: 13. For the CDR3, the DNA is TGTGCCAGCAGTCAACATTCAGCGGGAGTAAATTACAATGAGCAGTTCTTC. Amino acids: CASSQHSAGVNYNEQFF.

This clone was recorded a few times. V is TRBV19 and J is TRBJ1-1; TRBD1 matches 8 bases. The CDR3 extends over 15 amino acids. After removal of 4 bases from V and 4 bases from J, the junction contained 8 bases not matched to a gene. Germline V lookup: CDR1 LNHDA, CDR2 SQIVND (reference sequence). As DNA, the CDR3 is TGTGCCAGTAGTACGGCAGGACAGGGCCTCACTGAAGCTTTCTTT. This codes for CASSTAGQGLTEAFF.

The chain has TRBV5-4 and TRBJ2-2, with 9 bases lining up with TRBD2. Germline trimming cut 0 bases from V and 0 bases from J; bases unmatched to any gene: 3. CDR3 length: 17 amino acids. The germline V gene encodes CDR1 SGHNT and CDR2 YYREEE (reference sequence). CDR3 region: CASSLAGGRANTGELFF. In DNA, the CDR3 is TGTGCCAGCAGCTTGGCCGGCGGGAGGGCGAACACCGGGGAGCTGTTTTTT.